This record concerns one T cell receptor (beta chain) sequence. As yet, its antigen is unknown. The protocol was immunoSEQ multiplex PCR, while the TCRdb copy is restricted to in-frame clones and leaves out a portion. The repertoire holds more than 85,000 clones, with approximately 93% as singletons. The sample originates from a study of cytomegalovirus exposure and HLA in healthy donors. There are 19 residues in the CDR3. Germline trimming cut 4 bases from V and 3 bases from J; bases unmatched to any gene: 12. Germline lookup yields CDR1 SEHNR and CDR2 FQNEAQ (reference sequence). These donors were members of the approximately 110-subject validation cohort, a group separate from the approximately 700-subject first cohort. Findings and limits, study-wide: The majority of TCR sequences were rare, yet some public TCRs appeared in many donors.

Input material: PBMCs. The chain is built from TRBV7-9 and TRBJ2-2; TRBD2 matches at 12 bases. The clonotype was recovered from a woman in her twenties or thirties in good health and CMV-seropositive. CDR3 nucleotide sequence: TGTGCCAGCAGCTCCTACAGGGCTAGCGGGAGGGAACACACCGGGGAGCTGTTTTTT. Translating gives CASSSYRASGREHTGELFF.